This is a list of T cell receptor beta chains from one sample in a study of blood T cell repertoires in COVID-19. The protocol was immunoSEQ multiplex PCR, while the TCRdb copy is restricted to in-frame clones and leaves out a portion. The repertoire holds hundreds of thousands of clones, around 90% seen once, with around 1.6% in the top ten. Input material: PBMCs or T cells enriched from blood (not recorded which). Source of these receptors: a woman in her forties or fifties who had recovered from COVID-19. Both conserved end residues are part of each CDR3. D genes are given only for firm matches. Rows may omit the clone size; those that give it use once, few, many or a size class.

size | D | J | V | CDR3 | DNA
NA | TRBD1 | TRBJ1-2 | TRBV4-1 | CASSQGQGSPNYGYTF | TGCGCCAGCAGCCAAGGACAGGGGAGTCCTAACTATGGCTACACCTTC
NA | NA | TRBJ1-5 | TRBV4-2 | CASSRWAGAGNQPQHF | TGTGCCAGCAGCCGATGGGCAGGGGCAGGCAATCAGCCCCAGCATTTT
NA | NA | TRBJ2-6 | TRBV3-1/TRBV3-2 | CASSQDGRGRTGANVLTF | TGTGCCAGCAGCCAAGACGGCAGGGGTAGGACTGGGGCCAACGTCCTGACTTTC
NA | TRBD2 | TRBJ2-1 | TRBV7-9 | CASSSSGSHNEQFF | TGTGCCAGCAGCTCAAGCGGGAGCCACAATGAGCAGTTCTTC
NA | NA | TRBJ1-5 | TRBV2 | CASSLDTTLLLPQHF | TGTGCCAGCAGCCTGGACACGACGCTGTTGCTGCCCCAGCATTTT
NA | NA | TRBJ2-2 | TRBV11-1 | CASSLVGASGQELFF | TGTGCCAGCAGCTTGGTGGGGGCGAGTGGACAGGAGCTGTTTTTT
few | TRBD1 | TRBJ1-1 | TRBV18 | CASSPRPRSGTVAEAFF | TGTGCCAGCTCACCACGGCCCCGTAGTGGGACAGTCGCTGAAGCTTTCTTT
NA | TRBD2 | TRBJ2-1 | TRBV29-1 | CSVLPGLASNEQFF | TGCAGCGTCCTGCCGGGACTAGCTAGCAATGAGCAGTTCTTC
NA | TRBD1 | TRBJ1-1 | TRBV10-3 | CAIRDPRGVIEAFF | TGTGCCATCAGGGACCCCAGGGGGGTGATTGAAGCTTTCTTT
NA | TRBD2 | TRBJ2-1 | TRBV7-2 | CASSTTSVYNEQFF | TGTGCCAGCAGCACCACTAGCGTCTACAATGAGCAGTTCTTC
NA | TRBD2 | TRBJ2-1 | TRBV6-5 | CASSSTTSGSYNEQFF | TGTGCCAGCAGTTCCACTACTAGCGGGAGCTACAATGAGCAGTTCTTC
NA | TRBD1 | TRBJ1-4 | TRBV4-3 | CASSRRGQPNEKLFF | TGCGCCAGCAGCCGCCGGGGACAGCCTAATGAAAAACTGTTTTTT
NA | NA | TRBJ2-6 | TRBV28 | CASTTTTAGANVLTF | TGTGCCAGCACCACAACCACAGCTGGGGCCAACGTCCTGACTTTC
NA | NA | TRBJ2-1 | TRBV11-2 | CASSLVSDAGEQFF | TGTGCCAGCAGCTTAGTAAGTGATGCGGGTGAGCAGTTCTTC
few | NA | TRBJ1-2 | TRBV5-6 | CASSFIESAYGYTF | TGTGCCAGCAGCTTTATTGAGAGTGCCTATGGCTACACCTTC
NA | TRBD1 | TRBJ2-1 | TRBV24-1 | CATSDYKNRGDEQFF | TGTGCCACCAGTGACTACAAAAACAGGGGGGATGAGCAGTTCTTC
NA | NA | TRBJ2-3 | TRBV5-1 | CASATTDTQYF | TGCGCCAGCGCTACCACAGATACGCAGTATTTT
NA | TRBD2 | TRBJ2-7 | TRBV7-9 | CASSSNRGLAETYEQYF | TGTGCCAGCAGCTCAAACAGGGGACTAGCGGAGACCTACGAGCAGTACTTC
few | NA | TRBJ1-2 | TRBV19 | CASRKTSTGSSYGYTF | TGTGCCAGTAGAAAAACAAGTACCGGGTCCTCCTATGGCTACACCTTC
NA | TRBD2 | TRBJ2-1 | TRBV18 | CASSQDGTTNYNEQFF | TGTGCCAGCTCACAGGACGGGACTACCAACTACAATGAGCAGTTCTTC
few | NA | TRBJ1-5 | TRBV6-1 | CASSEGQAYQPQHF | TGTGCCAGCAGTGAAGGACAGGCTTATCAGCCCCAGCATTTT
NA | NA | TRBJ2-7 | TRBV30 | CAWSGIYEQYF | TGTGCCTGGAGCGGGATCTACGAGCAGTACTTC
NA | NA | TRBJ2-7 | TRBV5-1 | CASSLTGDLNEQYF | TGCGCCAGCAGCTTGACCGGGGACTTAAACGAGCAGTACTTC
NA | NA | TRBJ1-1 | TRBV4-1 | CASAPRDGKEAFF | TGCGCCAGCGCCCCGCGGGACGGAAAAGAAGCTTTCTTT
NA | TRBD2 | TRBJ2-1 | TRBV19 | CASSTTSGTYEQFF | TGTGCCAGTAGTACGACTAGCGGGACCTATGAGCAGTTCTTC
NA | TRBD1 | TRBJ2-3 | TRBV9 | CASSVGTGTGRIDTQYF | TGTGCCAGCAGCGTAGGGACCGGGACAGGAAGGATAGATACGCAGTATTTT
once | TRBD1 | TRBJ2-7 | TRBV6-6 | CASSNRDRETYEQYF | TGTGCCAGCAGTAACCGGGACAGGGAGACCTACGAGCAGTACTTC
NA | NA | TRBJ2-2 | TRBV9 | CASSADGLPNTGELFF | TGTGCCAGCAGCGCCGACGGACTACCCAACACCGGGGAGCTGTTTTTT
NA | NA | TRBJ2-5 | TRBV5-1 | CASSRRAGAVQETQYF | TGCGCCAGCAGCCGCAGGGCAGGGGCCGTACAAGAGACCCAGTACTTC
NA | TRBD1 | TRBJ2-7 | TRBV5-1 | CASSTLQGSSYEQYF | TGCGCCAGCAGCACACTACAGGGGAGCTCCTACGAGCAGTACTTC
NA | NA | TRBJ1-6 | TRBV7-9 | CASSLLAKENYNSPLHF | TGTGCCAGCAGCTTATTAGCCAAGGAGAACTATAATTCACCCCTCCACTTT
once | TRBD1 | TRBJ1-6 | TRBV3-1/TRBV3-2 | CASSPEGQRNSPLHF | TGTGCCAGCAGCCCGGAGGGACAGCGTAATTCACCCCTCCACTTT
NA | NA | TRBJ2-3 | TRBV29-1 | CSVDRLAGPDTQYF | TGCAGCGTTGATCGGCTCGCGGGTCCAGATACGCAGTATTTT
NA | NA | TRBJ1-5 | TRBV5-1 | CASSPRGGGTEPQHF | TGCGCCAGCAGCCCCCGGGGCGGGGGGACGGAGCCCCAGCATTTT
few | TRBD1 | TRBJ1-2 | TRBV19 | CASSLYHPGGNYGYTF | TGTGCCAGTAGCTTGTATCACCCAGGGGGCAACTATGGCTACACCTTC
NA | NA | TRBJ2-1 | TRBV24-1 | CATSDWPRGDNEQFF | TGTGCCACCAGTGATTGGCCCCGGGGAGACAATGAGCAGTTCTTC
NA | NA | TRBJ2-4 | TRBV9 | CASSVAGGSKNIQYF | TGTGCCAGCAGCGTAGCAGGGGGGAGCAAAAACATTCAGTACTTC
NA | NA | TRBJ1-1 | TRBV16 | CASTLDTEAFF | TGTGCCAGCACACTGGACACTGAAGCTTTCTTT
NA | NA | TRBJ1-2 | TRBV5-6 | CASSQLNYGYTF | TGTGCCAGCAGCCAACTAAACTATGGCTACACCTTC
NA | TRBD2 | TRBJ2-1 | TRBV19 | CASSEGLAGGSYNEQFF | TGTGCCAGTAGCGAGGGACTAGCGGGAGGGAGCTACAATGAGCAGTTCTTC
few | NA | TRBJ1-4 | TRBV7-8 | CASSLGNKATNEKLFF | TGTGCCAGCAGCTTAGGAAACAAAGCAACTAATGAAAAACTGTTTTTT